These T cell receptor beta chains were read from a single sample in a study of blood T cell repertoires in COVID-19. The assay was immunoSEQ multiplex PCR, and TCRdb's table has in-frame clones only and misses some. The sample records some 100,000 clones, approximately 80% being singletons. The sample was peripheral blood. The receptor source for this set is a woman aged 80 or over with active or convalescent COVID-19. CDR3s include the opening cysteine and the closing phenylalanine or tryptophan. A D gene is named only where the DNA matches it firmly. Not all rows give a size; the values are once, few, many and, for expanded clones, a class.

abundance	v_gene	j_gene	d_gene	CDR3aa	CDR3nt
NA	TRBV29-1	TRBJ2-7	NA	CSVFITVEGEQYF	TGCAGCGTTTTTATTACGGTGGAGGGGGAGCAGTACTTC
NA	TRBV3-1/TRBV3-2	TRBJ2-1	NA	CASSQGGAGGEQFF	TGTGCCAGCAGCCAAGGGGGAGCCGGGGGTGAGCAGTTCTTC
NA	TRBV2	TRBJ2-1	TRBD2	CASSGATGTSGGIYNEQFF	TGTGCCAGCAGTGGCGCGACCGGGACTAGCGGGGGGATTTACAATGAGCAGTTCTTC
NA	TRBV9	TRBJ2-1	NA	CASSGSSGGYNEQFF	TGTGCCAGCAGCGGGTCTTCCGGGGGCTACAATGAGCAGTTCTTC
NA	TRBV5-1	TRBJ2-7	TRBD1	CASSSGTGHYEQYF	TGCGCCAGCAGCTCCGGGACAGGCCATTACGAGCAGTACTTC
once	TRBV18	TRBJ2-1	TRBD2	CASSPPASGNINNEQFF	TGTGCCAGCTCACCACCGGCTAGCGGGAATATAAACAATGAGCAGTTCTTC
NA	TRBV9	TRBJ2-5	NA	CASSGTRYQETQYF	TGTGCCAGCAGCGGGACACGGTACCAAGAGACCCAGTACTTC
NA	TRBV10-3	TRBJ2-5	NA	CAISESGAGGTQYF	TGTGCCATCAGTGAGTCAGGTGCCGGGGGGACCCAGTACTTC
NA	TRBV15	TRBJ2-1	TRBD2	CATSSRLAGDYNEQFF	TGTGCCACCAGCAGTCGACTAGCGGGAGACTACAATGAGCAGTTCTTC
NA	TRBV4-1	TRBJ2-3	NA	CASSQDAGLSTDTQYF	TGCGCCAGCAGCCAAGATGCGGGATTGAGCACAGATACGCAGTATTTT
NA	TRBV7-3	TRBJ2-1	NA	CASSLIVDNEQFF	TGTGCCAGCAGCTTAATCGTAGACAATGAGCAGTTCTTC
NA	TRBV28	TRBJ2-7	NA	CASSLPGSGEQYF	TGTGCCAGCAGTCTACCCGGGAGTGGCGAGCAGTACTTC
NA	TRBV6-5	TRBJ2-5	TRBD2	CASSPREGGETQYF	TGTGCCAGCAGTCCGCGGGAGGGAGGTGAGACCCAGTACTTC
once	TRBV4-1	TRBJ1-6	NA	CASSQDRGSPLHF	TGCGCCAGCAGCCAAGATCGGGGTTCACCCCTCCACTTT
NA	TRBV27	TRBJ2-5	NA	CASSWGRGQTQYF	TGTGCCAGCAGCTGGGGCAGGGGTCAGACCCAGTACTTC
NA	TRBV2	TRBJ1-5	TRBD1	CASSTPGTGGQPQHF	TGTGCCAGCAGTACCCCCGGGACAGGGGGTCAGCCCCAGCATTTT
NA	TRBV5-6	TRBJ1-3	TRBD1	CASSSTGGDTIYF	TGTGCCAGCAGCTCAACAGGGGGGGACACCATATATTTT
NA	TRBV3-1/TRBV3-2	TRBJ2-3	TRBD2	CASSPGLAGVASTDTQYF	TGTGCCAGCAGCCCGGGACTAGCGGGAGTGGCTAGCACAGATACGCAGTATTTT
NA	TRBV6-2/TRBV6-3	TRBJ2-1	TRBD2	CASSPRTSGRAREQFF	TGTGCCAGCAGTCCCCGGACTAGCGGGAGGGCTAGGGAGCAGTTCTTC
NA	TRBV5-5	TRBJ1-1	TRBD1	CASGQGDVAEAFF	TGTGCCAGCGGACAGGGCGATGTGGCTGAAGCTTTCTTT
NA	TRBV3-1/TRBV3-2	TRBJ2-5	NA	CASSQDRGGEETQYF	TGTGCCAGCAGCCAAGATCGAGGGGGAGAAGAGACCCAGTACTTC
NA	TRBV19	TRBJ2-1	TRBD2	CASSKAGGANEQFF	TGTGCCAGTAGTAAAGCGGGAGGGGCCAATGAGCAGTTCTTC
once	TRBV21-1	TRBJ2-5	NA	CASTTGGGQGDPRRSSASIAAQYF	TGTGCCAGCACCACCGGTGGGGGACAGGGAGATCCTAGGAGGAGTTCGGCCTCTATCGCGGCCCAGTACTTC
NA	TRBV5-1	TRBJ2-1	TRBD2	CASSLWGLDNDEQFF	TGCGCCAGCAGCTTGTGGGGACTAGATAACGATGAGCAGTTCTTC
NA	TRBV9	TRBJ2-1	TRBD2	CASSETSGRGNEQFF	TGTGCCAGCAGCGAAACTAGCGGGAGGGGAAATGAGCAGTTCTTC
NA	TRBV28	TRBJ1-5	TRBD1	CASNLGQGGNQPQHF	TGTGCCAGCAACCTGGGACAGGGCGGCAATCAGCCCCAGCATTTT
NA	TRBV19	TRBJ2-7	TRBD2	CASSPRTRTYEQYF	TGTGCCAGTAGCCCCCGGACTAGAACCTACGAGCAGTACTTC
NA	TRBV3-1/TRBV3-2	TRBJ2-7	NA	CASSLSSYEQYF	TGTGCCAGCAGCTTGAGCTCCTACGAGCAGTACTTC
NA	TRBV12-3/TRBV12-4	TRBJ2-1	NA	CASSRTSSSEQFF	TGTGCCAGCAGTAGAACATCTAGCTCTGAGCAGTTCTTC
NA	TRBV7-9	TRBJ2-3	TRBD2	CASSHLGSGSSDTQYF	TGTGCCAGCAGCCATTTGGGGAGCGGGAGTTCAGATACGCAGTATTTT
NA	TRBV21-1	TRBJ1-5	NA	CASSKEPTVSNQPQHF	TGTGCCAGCAGCAAAGAACCGACAGTTAGCAATCAGCCCCAGCATTTT
NA	TRBV18	TRBJ2-2	NA	CASSRRAPNTGELFF	TGTGCCAGCTCTCGCAGGGCTCCGAACACCGGGGAGCTGTTTTTT
many	TRBV4-1	TRBJ2-3	TRBD1	CASSLGTGGGDTQYF	TGCGCCAGCAGCCTAGGGACAGGGGGCGGAGATACGCAGTATTTT
once	TRBV10-1	TRBJ2-7	TRBD2	CASSDSGLAGRNEQYF	TGCGCCAGCAGTGACTCGGGACTAGCGGGCCGGAACGAGCAGTACTTC
NA	TRBV6-4	TRBJ1-6	NA	CASSSSVGDSPLHF	TGTGCCAGCAGCTCCTCCGTAGGGGATTCACCCCTCCACTTT
NA	TRBV11-2	TRBJ1-2	NA	CASSLQRAYGYTF	TGTGCCAGCAGCTTACAGAGGGCCTATGGCTACACCTTC
NA	TRBV30	TRBJ1-2	NA	CAWSVGGAGYTF	TGTGCCTGGAGTGTAGGGGGTGCTGGCTACACCTTC
NA	TRBV5-1	TRBJ2-7	NA	CASSLIGGGGQYF	TGCGCCAGCAGCTTGATTGGGGGCGGGGGGCAGTACTTC
NA	TRBV28	TRBJ2-3	TRBD1	CASSPERGHTDTQYF	TGTGCCAGCAGCCCTGAGAGGGGGCACACAGATACGCAGTATTTT
NA	TRBV6-1	TRBJ2-7	NA	CASSEMVAVSYEQYF	TGTGCCAGCAGTGAAATGGTAGCGGTCTCCTACGAGCAGTACTTC
NA	TRBV6-1	TRBJ1-4	NA	CASSEFRGLGEKLFF	TGTGCCAGCAGTGAGTTCAGGGGATTGGGTGAAAAACTGTTTTTT
few	TRBV7-2	TRBJ2-3	TRBD1	CASSQGASGTGGTDTQYF	TGTGCCAGCAGCCAAGGGGCATCCGGGACAGGGGGAACAGATACGCAGTATTTT
NA	TRBV28	TRBJ2-1	NA	CASSLSGNYEQFF	TGTGCCAGCAGTTTATCCGGTAACTATGAGCAGTTCTTC
NA	TRBV6-1	TRBJ1-5	NA	CASSEGGFQPQHF	TGTGCCAGCAGTGAAGGGGGCTTTCAGCCCCAGCATTTT
NA	TRBV6-5	TRBJ2-7	TRBD1	CASSLRQGRYEQYF	TGTGCCAGCAGTCTCCGACAGGGGAGGTACGAGCAGTACTTC
few	TRBV19	TRBJ1-2	TRBD1	CASTPDPDRDGYTF	TGTGCCAGTACCCCTGATCCGGACAGGGACGGCTACACCTTC
NA	TRBV5-1	TRBJ2-5	TRBD1	CASSLDGTGQETQYF	TGCGCCAGCAGCTTGGATGGGACAGGTCAAGAGACCCAGTACTTC
NA	TRBV9	TRBJ2-2	TRBD1	CASSQGAVGTGELFF	TGTGCCAGCAGCCAGGGGGCAGTGGGGACCGGGGAGCTGTTTTTT
NA	TRBV24-1	TRBJ1-3	NA	CAIEMTVLARNTIYF	TGTGCCATCGAAATGACGGTCCTAGCGAGGAACACCATATATTTT
few	TRBV3-1/TRBV3-2	TRBJ2-7	NA	CASSEQGDYEQYF	TGTGCCAGCAGCGAGCAGGGTGACTACGAGCAGTACTTC
NA	TRBV5-1	TRBJ2-3	TRBD2	CASSARTRDLQYTLTDTQYF	TGCGCCAGCAGCGCTAGGACTAGGGATCTTCAATACACTCTCACAGATACGCAGTATTTT
once	TRBV5-1	TRBJ1-5	NA	CASSLDWNQPQHF	TGCGCCAGCAGCTTGGACTGGAATCAGCCCCAGCATTTT
NA	TRBV7-6	TRBJ2-7	NA	CASSPRQSSYEQYF	TGTGCCAGCAGCCCCCGACAGAGCTCCTACGAGCAGTACTTC
NA	TRBV12-3/TRBV12-4	TRBJ2-7	NA	CASSLGHYEQYF	TGTGCCAGCAGTTTGGGACACTACGAGCAGTACTTC
NA	TRBV2	TRBJ2-7	TRBD2	CAGSGASGRYEQYF	TGTGCCGGCAGTGGAGCTAGCGGGAGATACGAGCAGTACTTC
NA	TRBV5-1	TRBJ2-2	TRBD1	CASSLGPTGDTGELFF	TGCGCCAGCAGCTTGGGTCCGACAGGGGACACCGGGGAGCTGTTTTTT